Detailed here is one TCR delta chain. Its antigen is not known. Other DNA sequences in this specimen translate into the identical CDR3. These data come from a study of Vδ1+ human thymocytes. Points from the study as a whole: Highly polyclonal TRG and TRD repertoires with Gaussian CDR3 length distributions appeared in thymus.

Sequences come from RNA converted to cDNA by reverse transcription. Multiplex PCR used pooled V-gene forward primers and a constant-region reverse primer to amplify CDR3s. TCRdb called clones from the multiplex PCR reads again using CATT. This table holds about 25,000 delta-chain clones, about 29% found once. The V gene's germline CDR1 is TSWWSYY and CDR2 QGS. The CDR3 is 21 residues long. V shed 4 bases and J shed 6 bases, with 36 bases lying between them. The source is a boy younger than two who had congenital heart surgery. Material: Vdelta1+ gamma-delta thymocytes from the thymus. The subset denotes: FACS-sorted CD3+ TCRalphabeta- TCRVdelta1+ TCRVdelta2- thymocytes. The V call is TRDV1, the J call TRDJ1; D may be TRDD3 (5 bases). The CDR3 sequence: CALGVNNFRPERPTGDHKLIF. In nucleotides, the CDR3 is TGTGCTCTTGGGGTCAACAACTTTCGCCCTGAGAGACCAACTGGCGACCATAAACTCATCTTT.